These 2 T cell receptor beta chains were sequenced from one sample in a study of shared T cell receptors in the human thymus. The assay was immunoSEQ multiplex PCR, and TCRdb's table has in-frame clones only and misses some. The sample gives tens of thousands of clones, 90% to 95% of which show up once; about 0.033% is in the top ten. Sequenced: thymocytes. The origin of the receptors is a human donor.

This clone was recorded a few times. The chain employs TRBV19 and TRBJ1-5; no firm D call. CDR1 is LNHDA and CDR2 is SQIVND in the germline V gene (reference sequence). The CDR3 extends over 16 amino acids. The germline V and J ends were trimmed by 8 bases and 0 bases, with 17 bases remaining between them. CDR3 DNA sequence: TGTGCCAGTGCCATAGCAGACCCTTATAGCAATCAGCCCCAGCATTTT. Its protein product is CASAIADPYSNQPQHF. Filled out from reference TRBV19 and TRBJ1-5, the complete variable domain reads DGGITQSPKYLFRKEGQNVTLSCEQNLNHDAMYWYRQDPGQGLRLIYYSQIVNDFQKGDIAEGYSVSREKKESFPLTVTSAQKNPTAFYLCASAIADPYSNQPQHFGDGTRLSIL.

This sequence joins TRBV4-3 and TRBJ1-2; D is possibly TRBD1 (5 bases). In germline, CDR1 is LGHNA, CDR2 YSLEER. The CDR3 totals 16 residues. V shed 0 bases and J shed 4 bases, with 15 bases lying between them. The CDR3 here is CASSQDQAIGGYGYTF. CDR3 nucleotides: TGCGCCAGCAGCCAAGATCAGGCAATCGGGGGCTATGGCTACACCTTC.